Following are 5 T cell receptor beta chains from one sample sequenced in a study of response to subunit inactivated influenza vaccine. TCRdb recomputed calls from the RT-PCR reads with MiXCR, one row per CDR3 protein. Here the sample spans fewer than 600,000 distinct CDR3 sequences, approximately 7.3% being singletons. Material: PBMCs from blood, obtained around 2 years after vaccination. The receptors come from a man aged 50-75 years who received an inactivated influenza vaccine.

The gene calls are TRBV12-3 or TRBV12-4 and TRBJ2-3; TRBD2 matches at 12 bases. The V and J ends lost 5 bases and 6 bases, in that order; junction bases with no gene match: 3. The CDR3 length is 14 residues. In DNA, the CDR3 is TGTGCCAGCAGTCCCGGACTAGCGGGGGATACGCAGTATTTT. Amino acid sequence: CASSPGLAGDTQYF.

The J gene is TRBJ1-1, the V gene TRBV12-3 or TRBV12-4, with no clear D. V lost 3 bases and J 5 bases, leaving 7 bases between the germline ends. The CDR3 spans 12 residues. The CDR3 reads CASSFSATEAFF. CDR3 nucleotide sequence: TGTGCCAGCAGTTTTTCGGCGACTGAAGCTTTCTTT.

This clonotype was observed a handful of times. V and J are TRBV6-1 and TRBJ2-4, with a possible D match to TRBD2 (5 bases). Trimming pared 7 bases from V and 0 bases from J, leaving 10 bases between. The CDR3 consists of 14 residues. Germline values: CDR1 MNHNS, CDR2 SASEGT. The CDR3 DNA reads TGTGCCAGCACGCCTAGCCTAGCCAAAAACATTCAGTACTTC. Its translation is CASTPSLAKNIQYF.

This clonotype was counted at least ten times. This rearrangement joins TRBV6-2 or TRBV6-3 to TRBJ2-5, with 14 bases lining up with TRBD2. The germline V gene encodes CDR1 MNHEY and CDR2 SVGEGT. V was pared by 2 bases and J by 7 bases, with 12 bases of the junction left unmatched. The CDR3 has 18 residues. CDR3 coding DNA: TGTGCCAGCAGTTACGTTCTCGGGACTAGCGGGAGTCATGGGACCCAGTACTTC. Translation gives CASSYVLGTSGSHGTQYF.

The CDR3 DNA reads TGTGCCAGCAGCTTAGTTTCTGGGGCGGTCGGGGAGACCCAGTACTTC. Translation gives CASSLVSGAVGETQYF. This chain uses TRBV7-2 with TRBJ2-5; TRBD1 is a possible D gene (5 bases). Trimming left V 1 base short and J 5 bases short, with 17 bases between. The CDR3 runs to 16 residues. CDR1 is SGHTA and CDR2 is FQGNSA in the germline V gene.